This T cell receptor (beta chain) appears in the sequencing data of a study of identical twins. This clonotype has more than one count but fewer than ten. Its antigen is still unknown. The CDR3 runs to 13 residues. Germline CDR1 and CDR2: SGDLS and YYNGEE. The germline V and J ends were trimmed by 4 bases and 1 base, with 8 bases remaining between them. A universal primer site came from template switching; cDNA carried unique molecular identifiers. TCRdb re-called the 5' RACE reads with MiXCR, one entry per CDR3 protein. The sample has approximately 470,000 distinct CDR3 sequences, approximately 15% seen once. Study results and caveats: The more abundant beta clonotypes in cord blood had fewer insertions, and memory repertoires did not show this.

This sample was also put to use in a study of yellow fever vaccine responses in identical twins.

This TCR was sampled from a woman younger than 35 in good health. The chain combines TRBV9 with TRBJ1-1; D gene ambiguous. Sequenced input: CD4+ T cells sorted from blood. CDR3 protein: CASSWRWNTEAFF. The CDR3, as DNA: TGTGCCAGCAGCTGGAGGTGGAACACTGAAGCTTTCTTT.